The rows below give T cell receptor beta chains drawn from one sample of a study of T cells in Graves' hyperthyroidism and ophthalmopathy. TCRdb fed the multiplex PCR reads into MiXCR, producing one record per CDR3 protein. The repertoire holds 550,000 to 600,000 distinct CDR3 sequences, with approximately 15% as singletons. The sequencing input was blood. Receptors originate from a woman aged 18-29 years with Graves' ophthalmopathy. The CDR3 runs from the conserved cysteine through the conserved F or W. The D gene is left open where the match is weak. A clone size is listed for some rows: how often the clone was seen (once, few, many), or a class if it is expanded.

V gene: TRBV12-3/TRBV12-4
clone size: many
J gene: TRBJ1-1
D gene: TRBD1
CDR3 DNA: TGTGCCAGCAGTTTGGGACAGGGGGCGAGAGCTTTCTTT
CDR3 protein: CASSLGQGARAFF

V gene: TRBV5-6
clone size: many
J gene: TRBJ1-6
D gene: -
CDR3 DNA: TGTGCCAGCAGCGTCCGGGGCCCAAGCGGGAATTCACCCCTCCACTTT
CDR3 protein: CASSVRGPSGNSPLHF

V gene: TRBV7-9
clone size: many
J gene: TRBJ2-7
D gene: TRBD1
CDR3 DNA: TGTGCCAGCAGCTTAGCTGGACAGGTCTACGAGCAGTACTTC
CDR3 protein: CASSLAGQVYEQYF

V gene: TRBV19
clone size: few
J gene: TRBJ2-7
D gene: -
CDR3 DNA: TGTGCCAGTAGTTGGGGGAATGAGCAGTACTTC
CDR3 protein: CASSWGNEQYF

V gene: TRBV11-2
clone size: many
J gene: TRBJ1-1
D gene: -
CDR3 DNA: TGTGCCAGCAGGGACTATTCCTCTAGGGACACTGAAGCTTTCTTT
CDR3 protein: CASRDYSSRDTEAFF

V gene: TRBV4-3
clone size: few
J gene: TRBJ2-7
D gene: -
CDR3 DNA: TGCGCCAGCAGCCAACTCCCGTTAGGTCCGGAGAGACTCTCCTACGAGCAGTACTTC
CDR3 protein: CASSQLPLGPERLSYEQYF

V gene: TRBV6-1
clone size: many
J gene: TRBJ2-7
D gene: TRBD1
CDR3 DNA: TGTGCCAGCAGTTCCCCGGGACAGGGGGAAGACGAGCAGTACTTC
CDR3 protein: CASSSPGQGEDEQYF

V gene: TRBV3-1
clone size: many
J gene: TRBJ2-2
D gene: TRBD2
CDR3 DNA: TGTGCCAGCAGCCTCGGACTAGCGGGAGAGAGTACCGGGGAGCTGTTTTTT
CDR3 protein: CASSLGLAGESTGELFF

V gene: TRBV28
clone size: many
J gene: TRBJ1-2
D gene: TRBD1
CDR3 DNA: TGTGCCAGCAGTTTGCCCCTGGGACAGGGGGCGAACTCCGCTAACTATGGCTACACCTTC
CDR3 protein: CASSLPLGQGANSANYGYTF

V gene: TRBV2
clone size: many
J gene: TRBJ2-7
D gene: -
CDR3 DNA: TGTGCCAGCAGTAAGGGACCCCGGATAGGGGGCGAGCAGTACTTC
CDR3 protein: CASSKGPRIGGEQYF

V gene: TRBV6-2/TRBV6-3
clone size: many
J gene: TRBJ2-5
D gene: TRBD1
CDR3 DNA: TGTGCCAGCAGTTCAGGACAGGCCCGAGAGACCCAGTACTTC
CDR3 protein: CASSSGQARETQYF

V gene: TRBV5-6
clone size: -
J gene: TRBJ1-4
D gene: TRBD1
CDR3 DNA: TGTGCCAGCAGCGGACAGGCGACAAATGAAAAACTGTTTTTT
CDR3 protein: CASSGQATNEKLFF

V gene: TRBV9
clone size: few
J gene: TRBJ2-5
D gene: -
CDR3 DNA: TGTGCCAGCAGCTTTGGGACTGTTTCTGAGGAGACCCAGTACTTC
CDR3 protein: CASSFGTVSEETQYF